The present T cell receptor (beta chain) was sequenced within a study of blood T cell repertoires in COVID-19. Germline lookup yields CDR1 SGHNT and CDR2 YYREEE (reference sequence). The CDR3 runs to 15 residues. The V and J ends lost 4 bases and 6 bases, in that order; junction bases with no gene match: 9. Produced via immunoSEQ multiplex PCR; TCRdb's table is partial and in-frame only. Here the sample spans under 250,000 clones, around 83% being singletons. Sequencing was carried out using peripheral blood. The chain carries TRBV5-4 and TRBJ2-2, with 7 bases that match TRBD1. This receptor was identified in a man between 45 and 60 years old with active or convalescent COVID-19. The CDR3 DNA reads TGTGCCAGCAGCGGCAGAGGGGGCGCGCCCGGGGAGCTGTTTTTT. Translating it yields CASSGRGGAPGELFF.